Sequencing of this T cell receptor beta chain was carried out in a study of T cell changes during pregnancy in multiple sclerosis. Germline CDR1 is MDHEN and CDR2 is SYDVKM. The CDR3 length is 14 residues. V shed 4 bases and J 3 bases; nucleotides not matched to a gene: 3. Sequencing used immunoSEQ multiplex PCR; TCRdb keeps in-frame clones, though not all of them. The sample records over 25,000 clones, about nine tenths being singletons. This clonotype was obtained from a female donor with multiple sclerosis, enrolled in a pregnancy study. The chain employs TRBV28 and TRBJ1-5; 7 nucleotides match TRBD1. The specimen comprised CD8+ T cells from peripheral blood mononuclear cells, sampled in the second trimester of pregnancy. CDR3 in DNA: TGTGCCAGCAGTTCTACAGGGGTCAATCAGCCCCAGCATTTT. Amino acids: CASSSTGVNQPQHF.